The source of this T cell receptor (beta chain) is a study of T cell responses to AZD1222 COVID-19 vaccine. As to this clone: The antigen remains undetermined.

Repertoires were generated with immunoSEQ multiplex PCR, while TCRdb's copy carries only in-frame clones and drops some. The sample holds about 110,000 clones, 80% to 95% seen once. General study findings and limits: Most donors were white British, females outnumbered males, and clonal diversity was possibly underestimated. Only a handful of AZD1222 recipients, more than 5 in all, had baseline seropositivity.

The CDR3 spans 12 residues. The germline gives CDR1 ENHRY, CDR2 SYGVKD. V lost 9 bases and J lost 2, with 11 bases in between. This chain links TRBV10-3 with TRBJ2-7; D may be TRBD1 (6 bases). The sequence was obtained from an adult who received the AZD1222 COVID-19 vaccine. This specimen was peripheral blood, taken 28 days after the second AZD1222 dose. The CDR3 DNA follows: TGTGCCATTCGACAGGACGCCTACGAGCAGTACTTC. This codes for CAIRQDAYEQYF.